The clone carrying this T cell receptor (beta chain) was recorded many times. The antigen remains unidentified. Using approximately 10 ml of fresh peripheral blood, PBMCs were prepared. With 3 bases removed from V and 5 bases from J, the gap between germline ends came to 16 bases. Germline V CDR1 and CDR2: SQVTM, ANQGSEA. CDR3 length: 14 amino acids. This specimen comes from a study of T cells in Graves' hyperthyroidism and ophthalmopathy. RNA transcripts served as the template for amplifying TCR beta CDR3 regions. Using the HTBI primer set, a first-round RT-PCR was run on the TCR CDR3. TCRdb called the multiplex PCR reads again in MiXCR, with one record for every CDR3 protein. Altogether approximately 330,000 distinct CDR3 sequences are present, approximately 15% being singletons, with the ten largest covering 30% to 40%. Findings and limits, study-wide: In the blood, most expanded thyroid clonotypes above 0.001 appeared as well.

The chain couples TRBV29-1 to TRBJ1-2, with unresolved D. This clonotype was sampled from a woman between 35 and 50 years old with Graves' ophthalmopathy. The source material was blood. In DNA form, the CDR3 reads TGCAGCGTTGATAATACGGGTTTGGGATATGGCTACACCTTC. Translating gives CSVDNTGLGYGYTF. The variable domain in full, completed from reference TRBV29-1 and TRBJ1-2, reads SAVISQKPSRDICQRGTSLTIQCQVDSQVTMMFWYRQQPGQSLTLIATANQGSEATYESGFVIDKFPISRPNLTFSTLTVSNMSPEDSSIYLCSVDNTGLGYGYTFGSGTRLTVV.